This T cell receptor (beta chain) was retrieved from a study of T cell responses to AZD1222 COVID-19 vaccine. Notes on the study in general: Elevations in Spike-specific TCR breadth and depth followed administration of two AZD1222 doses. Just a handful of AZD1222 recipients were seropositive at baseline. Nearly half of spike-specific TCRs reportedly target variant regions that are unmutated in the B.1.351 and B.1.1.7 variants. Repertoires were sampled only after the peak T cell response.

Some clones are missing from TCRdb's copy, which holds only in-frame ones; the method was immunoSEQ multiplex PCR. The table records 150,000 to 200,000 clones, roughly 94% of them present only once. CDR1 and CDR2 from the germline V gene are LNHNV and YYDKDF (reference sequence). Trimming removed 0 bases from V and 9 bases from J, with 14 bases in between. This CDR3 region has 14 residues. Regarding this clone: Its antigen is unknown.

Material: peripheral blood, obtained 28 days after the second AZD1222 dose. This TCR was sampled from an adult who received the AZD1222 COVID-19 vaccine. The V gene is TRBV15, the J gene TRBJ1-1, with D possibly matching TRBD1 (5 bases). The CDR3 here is CATSRDWTPSQAFF. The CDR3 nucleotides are TGTGCCACCAGCAGAGATTGGACACCTTCTCAAGCTTTCTTT.